The present T cell receptor beta chain was sequenced within a study of cytomegalovirus exposure and HLA in healthy donors. In the PCR, 60 Vbeta and 13 Jbeta primers were used. Profiled with immunoSEQ multiplex PCR; TCRdb holds only in-frame clones, not every one. The sample has over 85,000 clones, 77% seen once; the top ten hold over 6%. Study findings and constraints: In a later analysis, specific HLA alleles were associated with approximately 17,000 TCR beta sequences at a 0.05 false discovery rate.

Regarding this clone: The antigen is undetermined.

Healthy people donating bone marrow made up the donors. V was pared by 5 bases and J by 0 bases, with 13 bases between. Germline CDR1 LNHDA, CDR2 SQIVND (reference sequence). The CDR3 is 15 residues long. Sequenced: PBMCs. This receptor was obtained from a female donor in good health and CMV-seronegative. The rearrangement uses TRBV19 and TRBJ1-1; D unresolved. CDR3: CASSPRRGLNTEAFF. CDR3 DNA sequence: TGTGCCAGTAGTCCCCGACGCGGCCTGAACACTGAAGCTTTCTTT.